This passage covers 12 T cell receptor beta chains from one sample sequenced in a study of blood T cell repertoires in COVID-19. Some clones are missing from TCRdb's copy, which holds only in-frame ones; the method was immunoSEQ multiplex PCR. The top ten clones hold roughly 9% of a sample with more than 130,000 clones, 70% to 85% of them seen once. The sample taken for sequencing was peripheral blood. The receptor source for this set is a woman of 80 years or more in a cohort sampled during active or convalescent COVID-19.

The chain couples TRBV6-5 to TRBJ1-1; TRBD1 matches at 7 bases. V shed 4 bases and J 10 bases; nucleotides not matched to a gene: 3. CDR3 length: 11 residues. From germline, CDR1 is MNHEY and CDR2 SVGAGI. The CDR3 reads CASSSTGRAFF. DNA of the CDR3: TGTGCCAGCAGTTCGACAGGGAGAGCTTTCTTT.

This clone was observed a few times. The rearrangement links TRBV5-8 to TRBJ1-3, with 10 bases identical to TRBD1. CDR1 is SGHTS and CDR2 is YDEGEE in the germline V gene. Trimming at V came to 0 bases and at J to 3 bases, leaving 3 bases not matched to a gene. The CDR3 spans 16 residues. This chain's CDR3 is CASSLGQGAFGNTIYF. CDR3 nucleotides: TGTGCCAGCAGCTTGGGACAGGGGGCGTTTGGAAACACCATATATTTT.

Note on this clone: In the same sample, other DNA sequences code for this CDR3. The chain combines TRBV7-9 with TRBJ1-2; tentatively, D is TRBD1 (5 bases). The CDR3 length is 14 residues. Trimming left V 0 bases short and J 4 bases short, with 9 bases between. The germline CDR1 and CDR2 sequences are SEHNR and FQNEAQ (reference sequence). In DNA form, the CDR3 reads TGTGCCAGCAGCTTAGCGGGGGGAAGCTATGGCTACACCTTC. It specifies CASSLAGGSYGYTF.

V usage is TRBV15 and J usage is TRBJ1-2; 7 nucleotides line up with TRBD1. V shed 1 base and J 7 bases; nucleotides not matched to a gene: 6. CDR3 length equals 14 residues. Germline values: CDR1 LNHNV, CDR2 YYDKDF (reference sequence). CDR3 DNA: TGTGCCACCAGCAGAGGGGGTTCAGGGGGTGGCTACACCTTC. It yields the protein CATSRGGSGGGYTF.

The V and J genes are TRBV24-1 and TRBJ2-3; 10 bases line up with TRBD2. Unmatched junction bases numbered 7, after V lost 3 bases and J lost 2 bases. The CDR3 length is 17 residues. The germline CDR1 and CDR2 sequences are KGHDR and SFDVKD. CDR3 amino acids: CATSDRTSGRVTDTQYF. CDR3 coding DNA: TGTGCCACCAGTGATAGGACTAGCGGACGTGTCACAGATACGCAGTATTTT.

The chain combines TRBV5-4 with TRBJ2-5, with TRBD1 as a possible D gene (5 bases). The ends were cut back, 4 bases at V and 5 bases at J, with 9 bases in the middle. Looked up from germline, CDR1 is SGHNT and CDR2 is YYREEE (reference sequence). The CDR3 runs 12 residues. This CDR3 reads CASSHGHETQYF. The DNA for the CDR3 is TGTGCCAGCAGCCATGGACATGAGACCCAGTACTTC.

The V call is TRBV20-1, the J call TRBJ2-3; the match to TRBD2 covers 15 bases. The CDR3 runs 16 residues. Trimming took 3 bases from V and 5 from J; bases not matched to a gene: 6. In germline, CDR1 is DFQATT, CDR2 SNEGSKA (reference sequence). CDR3 in amino acids: CSASAGLAGGRDTQYF. The DNA of the CDR3 is TGCAGTGCTAGTGCCGGACTAGCGGGGGGGCGAGATACGCAGTATTTT.

This clone was seen just once. This rearrangement joins TRBV14 to TRBJ2-7; D perhaps matches TRBD2 (6 bases). V dropped 0 bases and J dropped 4 bases, with 7 bases sitting between them. Germline CDR1 reads SGHDN; CDR2 reads FVKESK. The CDR3 loop spans 13 amino acids. CDR3 region: CASSQDGLYEQYF. CDR3 in DNA: TGTGCCAGCAGCCAAGACGGACTATACGAGCAGTACTTC. Filled out from reference TRBV14 and TRBJ2-7, the complete variable domain reads EAGVTQFPSHSVIEKGQTVTLRCDPISGHDNLYWYRRVMGKEIKFLLHFVKESKQDESGMPNNRFLAERTGGTYSTLKVQPAELEDSGVYFCASSQDGLYEQYFGPGTRLTVT.

V and J are TRBV30 and TRBJ2-7; TRBD1 is a possible D gene (6 bases). Trimming pared 0 bases from V and 5 bases from J, leaving 14 bases between. The CDR3 is 14 amino acids. CDR1 is GTSNPN and CDR2 is SVGIG in the germline V gene (reference sequence). DNA of the CDR3: TGTGCCTGGAGTGTACAGGCAGGGGCCCACGAGCAGTACTTC. Its translation is CAWSVQAGAHEQYF.

V gene TRBV9 combines with J gene TRBJ1-3, with 7 bases matching TRBD1. Germline assignment: CDR1 SGDLS and CDR2 YYNGEE. V lost 2 bases to trimming and J lost 0 bases; unmatched junction nucleotides: 5. The CDR3 length is 16 residues. This chain's CDR3 is CASSVGQQHSGNTIYF. In DNA, the CDR3 is TGTGCCAGCAGCGTGGGACAGCAGCACTCTGGAAACACCATATATTTT.

The chain combines TRBV3-1 (or the pseudogene TRBV3-2) with TRBJ2-7; TRBD2 might be the D (6 bases). From germline, CDR1 is LGHDT and CDR2 YNNKEL (reference sequence). The CDR3 contains 13 residues. The ends were cut back, 4 bases at V and 1 base at J, with 8 bases in the middle. The CDR3 loop is CASSRGLSYEQYF. In nucleotides, the CDR3 is TGTGCCAGCAGCCGCGGACTATCCTACGAGCAGTACTTC.

V gene TRBV6-5 combines with J gene TRBJ1-2; D remains ambiguous. The germline CDR1 and CDR2 sequences are MNHEY and SVGAGI. V was cut by 2 bases and J by 4 bases, with 11 bases left in between. This CDR3 is built from 14 residues. In DNA form, the CDR3 reads TGTGCCAGCAGTTACGAGGATCTCGGCTATGGCTACACCTTC. Protein product: CASSYEDLGYGYTF.